This TCR beta chain was found in a study of Tregs in tolerant kidney transplant recipients (dated by TCRdb to between 2018 and 2020). A note on the overall study: Related donors were used in the transplants with nonmyeloablative bone marrow transplantation, and mixed chimerism was transient in the human trials. The study used TCRbeta sequencing to identify donor-specific regulatory T cells before combined kidney and bone marrow transplantation, then tracked those cells after transplant.

Details on this clone: There is no known antigen for this receptor. The read terminates 3 residues before the CDR3 end, so the remaining end is supplied by the germline J gene.

The germline V end is reduced by 5 bases and the J end by 3 bases; junction bases left unmatched: 7. The germline V gene specifies SGHDN as CDR1 and FVKESK as CDR2. The CDR3 measures 15 amino acids from cysteine to phenylalanine. The CDR3 was read in part: 36 bases, with the frame set at base 1. Study-level results and caveats: Because the PCR primers were changed over time for some patients, nucleotide-level comparison could not be performed across the samples from those patients. Donor-specific Treg expansion exceeded global Treg expansion in tolerant patients, suggesting antigen-driven rather than nonspecific expansion. Expanding Tregs with activated donor B cells appeared to identify the most biologically relevant and donor-specific TCRbeta repertoire. Biological reproducibility was not directly addressed, though technical replication error appeared minimal. The study was limited by small patient numbers, and the findings need validation in larger populations and under other immunosuppression protocols.

The time point label, as the study defines it: blood sample drawn before combined kidney and bone marrow transplant. For bulk CFSE mixed lymphocyte reactions, CFSE-labeled recipient PBMCs were cocultured for five to six days with irradiated donor PBMCs and were then stained for CD3/CD4/CD8 and FACS-sorted. A few combined kidney and bone marrow transplant recipients from the ITN036ST trial were included as patients, and samples were available only from these trial subjects. Healthy control blood was separated into PBMCs by Ficoll density gradient and cryopreserved, and patient PBMCs were collected both before and after transplant. For TCRbeta CDR3 sequencing, genomic DNA from the sorted cells was extracted using the QIAGEN DNeasy Blood and Tissue Kit. High-throughput TCRbeta CDR3 sequencing, which included PCR amplification with bias correction and internal controls, was done commercially through immunoSEQ. As for how the authors treated the data: Unique productive TCRbeta sequences were defined by CDR3 nucleotide sequence when primers matched and otherwise by CDR3 amino acid sequence together with Vbeta and Jbeta genes. Donor-reactive sequences were defined as at least 5-fold expanded in CFSE-low cells versus unstimulated cells, with frequency of at least 0.01% in CFSE-low cells. Repertoire divergence was quantified by Jensen-Shannon divergence using the top 100 TCRbeta sequences ranked by frequency. For samples with multiple sequencing runs, sorting error was corrected in each run separately before the runs were combined. Sourced from immuneACCESS, this table was stored by TCRdb with only in-frame sequences that have V and J called. A share of the clones is absent; for the studies checked, an unresolved V gene accounts for under half, and the remainder has no known explanation. The DNA gave D and trimming, while V, J and clone size come from that table. The sample table on file contains 1,500 to 2,000 clones. The ten largest account for over 15% of the sample.

The specimen comprised CD4+ T cells from blood cultured with allogeneic cells, sampled before the transplant. The chain was built from TRBV14 and TRBJ2-1, with TRBD1 identical over 7 junction bases. This clonotype originated in a human patient who received a combined kidney and bone marrow transplant. The CDR3 protein is CASSEWTGDYNEQFF. CDR3 DNA, as far as it was read: TGTGCCAGCAGCGAATGGACAGGCGACTACAATGAG.